The sequence of this T cell receptor beta chain was determined in a study of control samples from healthy donors and cancer patients. This CDR3 contains 14 residues. The V and J ends lost 5 bases and 4 bases, in that order; junction bases with no gene match: 4. Germline CDR1 LGHNT, CDR2 FRNRAP. Here immunoSEQ multiplex PCR was the method, and the copy in TCRdb shows in-frame clones only, minus some. The sample consists of around 140,000 clones, approximately 94% of them appearing once. The rearrangement uses TRBV12-5 and TRBJ1-5, with 8 bases that match TRBD1. What was sequenced was blood. The clonotype comes from a man aged 35-49 years in good health. This chain's CDR3 is CASGPGQGNQPQHF. The CDR3 bases are TGTGCTAGTGGTCCCGGACAGGGAAATCAGCCCCAGCATTTT.